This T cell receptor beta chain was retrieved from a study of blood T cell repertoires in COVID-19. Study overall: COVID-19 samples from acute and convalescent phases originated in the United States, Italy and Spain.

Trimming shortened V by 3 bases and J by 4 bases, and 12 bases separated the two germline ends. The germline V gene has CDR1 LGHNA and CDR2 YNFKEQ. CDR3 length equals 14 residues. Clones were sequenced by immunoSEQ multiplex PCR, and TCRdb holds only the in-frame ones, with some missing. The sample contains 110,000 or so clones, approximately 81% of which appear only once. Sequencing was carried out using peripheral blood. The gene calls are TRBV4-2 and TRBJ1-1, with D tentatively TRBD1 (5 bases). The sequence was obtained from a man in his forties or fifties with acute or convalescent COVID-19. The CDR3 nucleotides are TGTGCCAGCAGCCAGGCCGATGGGGCCACTGAAGCTTTCTTT. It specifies CASSQADGATEAFF.